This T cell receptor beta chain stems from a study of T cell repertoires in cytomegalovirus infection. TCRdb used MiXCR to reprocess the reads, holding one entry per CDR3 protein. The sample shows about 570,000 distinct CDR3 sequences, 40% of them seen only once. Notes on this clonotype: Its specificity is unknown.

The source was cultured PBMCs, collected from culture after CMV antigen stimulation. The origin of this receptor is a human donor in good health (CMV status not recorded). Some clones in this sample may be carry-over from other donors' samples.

CDR3 bases: TGTGCCAGCAGCTCGGACAGCTCTTACACTGAAGCTTTCTTT. This translates into CASSSDSSYTEAFF. This chain uses TRBV7-8 with TRBJ1-1, with a possible D match to TRBD1 (6 bases). Germline CDR1 and CDR2: SGHVS and FQNEAQ. Trimming cost V 4 bases and J 3 bases, with 12 bases left between them. The CDR3 is made up of 14 amino acids.